This T cell receptor beta chain was profiled in a study of Ad26.COV2.S vaccination and SARS-CoV-2 variants. Study details: Vaccine-arm donor from the placebo-controlled COV1001 Ad26.COV2.S trial. Ad26.COV2.S was injected intramuscularly once or twice, 56 days apart.

Method: immunoSEQ multiplex PCR; TCRdb's copy keeps in-frame clones and lacks some. The sample carries 440,000 or so clones, about 92% recorded once. This clone has just a few counts. V lost 6 bases and J 2 bases, leaving 14 bases between the germline ends. The germline V gene encodes CDR1 KGHSH and CDR2 LQKENI. The CDR3 spans 15 residues. Treatment in this sample: roughly 18 received Ad26.COV2.S at low or high dose, single or two shots; about 5 received placebo; per-sample allocation not given. Following the first vaccine or placebo injection, samples were taken on day 63. The receptor's source is a person between 18 and 65 years old who received the Ad26.COV2.S COVID-19 vaccine or a placebo. The sequenced sample was peripheral blood, obtained in a trial of Ad26.COV2.S vaccine versus placebo. This chain joins TRBV18 and TRBJ1-5; D is unresolved. This CDR3 is CASSPGSSGNQPQHF. DNA for the CDR3: TGTGCCAGCTCCCCGGGCTCCTCGGGCAATCAGCCCCAGCATTTT. Drawing the rest from reference TRBV18 and TRBJ1-5, the complete variable domain is NAGVMQNPRHLVRRRGQEARLRCSPMKGHSHVYWYRQLPEEGLKFMVYLQKENIIDESGMPKERFSAEFPKEGPSILRIQQVVRGDSAAYFCASSPGSSGNQPQHFGDGTRLSIL.